The clone carrying this TCR beta chain was counted between two and nine times. Its antigen is as yet unknown. Uncontrolled infection, other autoimmune disease, pregnancy and lactation each barred patients from inclusion. The authors obtained PBMCs from 9 to 10 ml of fresh peripheral blood. These data are taken from a study of T cells in Graves' hyperthyroidism and ophthalmopathy. Study results and limitations: Blood also showed most of the thyroid clonotypes that were expanded above 0.001.

Amplified TCR beta CDR3 regions derived from RNA transcripts. TCR CDR3 underwent first-round RT-PCR with the HTBI primer set. Using its own MiXCR run on the multiplex PCR reads, TCRdb lists one record per CDR3 protein. The sample includes approximately 690,000 distinct CDR3 sequences, less than 25% seen only once; the top ten take about 34%. The CDR3 loop spans 17 amino acids. Germline V lookup: CDR1 DFQATT, CDR2 SNEGSKA (reference sequence). Trimming removed 0 bases from V and 4 bases from J; junction bases left unmatched: 9. The rearrangement uses TRBV20-1 and TRBJ2-1; TRBD2 aligns across 10 bases. Specimen: blood. This clonotype was obtained from a man aged 25 to 40 with Graves' ophthalmopathy. CDR3 DNA sequence: TGCAGTGCTAGAGATCTCCGGACTAGCGGCAGTTACAATGAGCAGTTCTTC. It is translated as CSARDLRTSGSYNEQFF.